The next 3 T cell receptor beta chains were all read from a single sample in a study of blood T cell repertoires in COVID-19. Data came from immunoSEQ multiplex PCR; TCRdb stores just in-frame clones and leaves some out. The sample lists around 320,000 clones, around 90% occurring once. The sequencing input was PBMCs or T cells enriched from blood (not recorded which). Receptors were obtained from a woman aged 18-35 years with acute COVID-19.

This clone was counted a few times. The genes are TRBV4-2 and TRBJ2-6; D is ambiguous. In germline, CDR1 is LGHNA, CDR2 YNFKEQ. This CDR3 spans 14 amino acids. The CDR3 DNA sequence: TGTGCTACTAAATACGGCTCTGGGGCCAACGTCCTGACTTTC. This sequence encodes CATKYGSGANVLTF.

V is TRBV5-6 and J is TRBJ2-6; 9 bases align to TRBD1. The V and J ends lost 4 bases and 8 bases, in that order; junction bases with no gene match: 10. Germline V gene lookup returns CDR1 SGHDT and CDR2 YYEEEE. This CDR3 is built from 16 residues. The CDR3 bases are TGTGCCAGCAGCGGGAGCGGCGGGACAGGGACCAACGTCCTGACTTTC. This gives the protein CASSGSGGTGTNVLTF.

Remarks on this clone: At the DNA level, this CDR3 is encoded by other sequences in the same sample as well. The chain uses TRBV5-1 and TRBJ2-3; TRBD2 aligns across 9 bases. Germline-derived CDR1 and CDR2 are SGHRS and YFSETQ. V shed 4 bases, J shed 4 bases, and the junction held 7 bases outside the gene matches. The CDR3 contains 15 residues. The CDR3 nucleotides read TGCGCCAGCAGCCTGGGACTAGCTGGGGCAGATACGCAGTATTTT. Its protein product is CASSLGLAGADTQYF. Drawing the rest from reference TRBV5-1 and TRBJ2-3, the complete variable domain is KAGVTQTPRYLIKTRGQQVTLSCSPISGHRSVSWYQQTPGQGLQFLFEYFSETQRNKGNFPGRFSGRQFSNSRSEMNVSTLELGDSALYLCASSLGLAGADTQYFGPGTRLTVL.